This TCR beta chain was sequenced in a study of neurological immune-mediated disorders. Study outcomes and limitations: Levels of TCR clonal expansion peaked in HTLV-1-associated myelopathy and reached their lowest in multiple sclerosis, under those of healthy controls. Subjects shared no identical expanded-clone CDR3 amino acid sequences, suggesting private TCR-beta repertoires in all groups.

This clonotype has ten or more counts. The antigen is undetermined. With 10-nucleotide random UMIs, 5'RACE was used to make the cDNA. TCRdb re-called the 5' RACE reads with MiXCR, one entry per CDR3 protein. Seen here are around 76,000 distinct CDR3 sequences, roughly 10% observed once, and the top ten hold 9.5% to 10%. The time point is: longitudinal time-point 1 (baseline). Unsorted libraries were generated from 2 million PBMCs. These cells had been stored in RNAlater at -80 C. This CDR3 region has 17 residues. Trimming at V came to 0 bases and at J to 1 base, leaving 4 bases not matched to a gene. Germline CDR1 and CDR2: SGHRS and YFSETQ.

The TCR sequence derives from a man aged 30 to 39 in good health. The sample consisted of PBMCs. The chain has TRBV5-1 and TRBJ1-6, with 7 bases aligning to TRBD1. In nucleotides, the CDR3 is TGCGCCAGCAGCTTGGGGACAGGAGGATCCTATAATTCACCCCTCCACTTT. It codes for CASSLGTGGSYNSPLHF.